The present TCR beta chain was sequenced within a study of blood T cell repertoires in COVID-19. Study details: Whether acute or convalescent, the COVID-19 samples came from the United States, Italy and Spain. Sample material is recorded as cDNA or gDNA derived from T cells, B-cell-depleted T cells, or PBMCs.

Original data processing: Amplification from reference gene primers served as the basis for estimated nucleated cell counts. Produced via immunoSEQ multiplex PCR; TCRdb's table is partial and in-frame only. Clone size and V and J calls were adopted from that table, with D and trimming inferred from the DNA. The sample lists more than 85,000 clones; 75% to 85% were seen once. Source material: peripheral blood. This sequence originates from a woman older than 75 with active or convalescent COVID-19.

The CDR3 nucleotides read TGTGCCAGCAGCTTAGATAGGAGCGTCAATGAGCAGTTCTTC. It codes for CASSLDRSVNEQFF. V is TRBV11-2 and J is TRBJ2-1, with D unclear. This CDR3 is 14 amino acids long. Germline V gene sequence: CDR1 SGHAT, CDR2 FQNNGV. Trimming pared 0 bases from V and 6 bases from J, leaving 9 bases between. Variable domain in full (rest from reference TRBV11-2 and TRBJ2-1): EAGVAQSPRYKIIEKRQSVAFWCNPISGHATLYWYQQILGQGPKLLIQFQNNGVVDDSQLPKDRFSAERLKGVDSTLKIQPAKLEDSAVYLCASSLDRSVNEQFFGPGTRLTVL.